Listed here are 17 T cell receptor beta chains from one sample, sequenced in a study of T cell repertoires in cytomegalovirus infection. TCRdb used MiXCR to reprocess the reads, holding one entry per CDR3 protein. The sample has some 150,000 distinct CDR3 sequences, roughly a quarter seen once. Sequenced sample: PBMCs. These receptors all stem from a human donor in good health (CMV status not recorded). Some clones in this sample may be carry-over from other donors' samples.

This chain joins TRBV29-1 and TRBJ1-1; the D is unclear. The germline CDR1 and CDR2 sequences are SQVTM and ANQGSEA. Deletions cut 7 bases from V and 2 bases from J, with 5 bases between. The CDR3 contains 10 residues. DNA of the CDR3: TGCAGCGCTGGAAACACTGAAGCTTTCTTT. Translating it yields CSAGNTEAFF.

The chain uses TRBV5-1 and TRBJ1-1; a possible D gene is TRBD1 (5 bases). Deletions cut 0 bases from V and 6 bases from J, with 12 bases between. The CDR3 spans 14 residues. Germline CDR1 SGHRS, CDR2 YFSETQ. The CDR3 nucleotides are TGCGCCAGCAGCTTGGGGCGGGGGATCGCTGAAGCTTTCTTT. It is translated as CASSLGRGIAEAFF.

This clonotype turned up a few times. J is TRBJ2-2 and V is TRBV11-2; 7 bases agree with TRBD2. The V segment lost 1 base and the J segment 8 bases; nucleotides outside the gene matches: 7. The CDR3 consists of 15 residues. Looked up from germline, CDR1 is SGHAT and CDR2 is FQNNGV. The CDR3 is CASSLGPLASGELFF. The CDR3 coding sequence is TGTGCCAGCAGCTTAGGGCCACTAGCGTCTGGGGAGCTGTTTTTT.

The chain uses TRBV7-6 and TRBJ1-4, with TRBD1 matching 7 bases. The ends lost 5 bases at V and 7 bases at J; junction bases unmatched: 10. CDR3 length: 15 residues. The germline V gene has CDR1 SGHVS and CDR2 FNYEAQ. The CDR3 loop reads CASSPFRDRGEKLFF. The CDR3 DNA reads as TGTGCCAGCAGCCCCTTTAGGGACAGAGGTGAAAAACTGTTTTTT. Based on the CDR3 plus reference TRBV7-6 and TRBJ1-4, the full variable domain is GAGVSQSPRYKVTKRGQDVALRCDPISGHVSLYWYRQALGQGPEFLTYFNYEAQQDKSGLPNDRFSAERPEGSISTLTIQRTEQRDSAMYRCASSPFRDRGEKLFFGSGTQLSVL.

This clonotype was detected many times. The chain recombines TRBV7-2 with TRBJ2-2; the D is unclear. The CDR3 runs 13 residues. The ends were cut back, 1 base at V and 7 bases at J, with 7 bases in the middle. CDR1 is SGHTA, CDR2 FQGNSA, per germline. The CDR3 reads CASSLVEIGELFF. DNA of the CDR3: TGTGCCAGCAGCTTAGTAGAGATCGGGGAGCTGTTTTTT.

The chain uses TRBV7-3 and TRBJ2-5; D uncertain. Trimming stripped 1 base from V and 5 bases from J, with 8 bases between. The CDR3 covers 13 residues. In germline, CDR1 is SGHTA, CDR2 FQGTGA. The CDR3 DNA follows: TGTGCCAGCAGCTTAAATCGGCTCGAGACCCAGTACTTC. Amino acid sequence: CASSLNRLETQYF.

Comment on this clonotype: A much bigger clone sits one base away, suggesting this may be a read error. V is TRBV7-6 and J is TRBJ2-1; 7 bases agree with TRBD1. CDR1 is SGHVS, CDR2 FNYEAQ, per germline. V dropped 4 bases and J dropped 6; count of bases not matched to a gene: 6. CDR3 length equals 14 residues. CDR3 nucleotides: TGTGCCAGCAGCTCCTTAGACAGGGTCAATGAGCAGTTCTTC. It translates to CASSSLDRVNEQFF.

The V call is TRBV2, the J call TRBJ2-3, with TRBD2 matching 8 bases. The trim removed 6 bases at V and 5 bases at J, leaving 10 bases unmatched. CDR3 length: 15 residues. Germline V gene sequence: CDR1 SNHLY, CDR2 FYNNEI. The CDR3 coding sequence is TGTGCCAGCAGGGCCCGAGCGGGAGCCAGAGATACGCAGTATTTT. Protein product: CASRARAGARDTQYF.

This rearrangement joins TRBV10-3 to TRBJ2-1; 7 bases fit TRBD1. From germline, CDR1 is ENHRY and CDR2 SYGVKD. The CDR3 sequence is 15 residues long. The J segment lost 8 bases and the V segment lost 2 bases, leaving 9 bases of the junction unmatched. The CDR3 loop is CAISEPNDRVDEQFF. The CDR3 DNA is TGTGCCATCAGTGAGCCAAACGACAGGGTCGATGAGCAGTTCTTC.

This chain uses TRBV2 with TRBJ2-7; unclear D gene. Trimming took 2 bases from V and 3 from J, leaving 5 bases between them. Per the germline V gene, CDR1 is SNHLY and CDR2 is FYNNEI. The CDR3 runs 12 residues. The CDR3 spells CASSERFYEQYF. The CDR3 nucleotides are TGTGCCAGCAGTGAAAGGTTCTACGAGCAGTACTTC. Supplemented by reference TRBV2 and TRBJ2-7, the full variable domain reads EPEVTQTPSHQVTQMGQEVILRCVPISNHLYFYWYRQILGQKVEFLVSFYNNEISEKSEIFDDQFSVERPDGSNFTLKIRSTKLEDSAMYFCASSERFYEQYFGPGTRLTVT.

The gene calls are TRBV27 and TRBJ1-1; TRBD1 agrees at 7 bases. The V gene's germline CDR1 is MNHEY and CDR2 SMNVEV (reference sequence). J gave up 8 bases and V 3 bases, and 6 bases lay outside the gene matches. The CDR3 spans 13 residues. The CDR3 DNA sequence: TGTGCCAGCAGTTTCTACCGGGACAGCGAAGCTTTCTTT. It is translated as CASSFYRDSEAFF.

This clonotype was observed a handful of times. The genes are TRBV28 and TRBJ2-7; 8 nucleotides align to TRBD1. Looked up from germline, CDR1 is MDHEN and CDR2 is SYDVKM. The CDR3 totals 15 residues. Germline trimming cut 3 bases from V and 3 bases from J; bases unmatched to any gene: 7. The CDR3 is CASSFGQGVVYEQYF. The CDR3 DNA is TGTGCCAGCAGTTTCGGACAGGGAGTCGTCTACGAGCAGTACTTC.

On this clonotype: This sequence may be a read error, since a much larger clone differs from it by one base. The chain uses TRBV7-3 and TRBJ1-5, with D unclear. This CDR3 has 13 amino acids. CDR1 and CDR2 (germline): SGHTA, FQGTGA. The V end was cut by 7 bases, the J end by 0 bases, with 7 bases between. This CDR3 is CASNSISNQPQHF. CDR3 coding DNA: TGTGCCAGCAACTCAATTAGCAATCAGCCCCAGCATTTT.

This clonotype has only a few counts. The CDR3 nucleotides read TGCGCCAGCAGCTTGAGTACAGGGGGAGTCTACGAGCAGTACTTC. Translating it yields CASSLSTGGVYEQYF. The chain carries TRBV5-1 and TRBJ2-7, with 8 bases aligning to TRBD1. The CDR3 extends over 15 amino acids. Trimming removed 1 base from V and 3 bases from J; junction bases left unmatched: 6. CDR1 is SGHRS, CDR2 YFSETQ, per germline.

Note on this clonotype: A much larger clone lies a single base off, so this may be a read error. This chain joins TRBV6-1 and TRBJ1-6; TRBD1 matches 7 bases. CDR1 MNHNS and CDR2 SASEGT come from the germline V gene. After removal of 8 bases from V and 10 bases from J, the junction contained 8 bases not matched to a gene. This CDR3 contains 13 residues. The CDR3 sequence is CASSDRAGSPLHF. The DNA of the CDR3 is TGTGCCAGCTCTGACAGGGCAGGATCACCCCTCCACTTT.

The V gene is TRBV4-1, the J gene TRBJ2-3; 10 nucleotides align to TRBD2. Germline V gene data show CDR1 as MGHRA and CDR2 as YSYEKL. This CDR3 spans 14 amino acids. The ends lost 4 bases at V and 8 bases at J; junction bases unmatched: 6. The CDR3 region is CASSPQRGGGTQYF. The CDR3 nucleotides read TGCGCCAGCAGCCCCCAGCGGGGGGGGGGTACGCAGTATTTT.

The rearrangement joins TRBV12-3 or TRBV12-4 to TRBJ2-7, with 9 bases that match TRBD2. The V segment lost 3 bases and the J segment 4 bases; nucleotides outside the gene matches: 7. CDR3 size: 15 residues. In DNA, the CDR3 is TGTGCCAGCAGTTTTATGACTAGCGGCCTGTACGAGCAGTACTTC. Protein: CASSFMTSGLYEQYF.